Listed below are T cell receptor beta chains from one sample, sequenced in a study of blood T cell repertoires in COVID-19. Clones were sequenced by immunoSEQ multiplex PCR, and TCRdb holds only the in-frame ones, with some missing. The sample has around 230,000 clones, about nine tenths seen once; the top ten hold roughly 2.5%. The specimen sequenced was PBMCs or T cells enriched from blood (not recorded which). The receptors were sampled from a young woman who had recovered from COVID-19. Both conserved end residues are part of each CDR3. The D gene is left open where the match is weak. Clone size is stated in some rows and not others, as once, few, many or a class when expanded.

J | D | size | V | DNA | CDR3
TRBJ2-7 | TRBD1 | - | TRBV12-3/TRBV12-4 | TGTGCCAGCAGTTCGGGACAGGTCAACGAGCAGTACTTC | CASSSGQVNEQYF
TRBJ1-6 | - | - | TRBV6-5 | TGTGCCAGCAGTTACTCGTTCAGGGCAAATTCACCCCTCCACTTT | CASSYSFRANSPLHF
TRBJ1-1 | - | - | TRBV19 | TGTGCCAGTAGTCTTACAGAGAACACTGAAGCTTTCTTT | CASSLTENTEAFF
TRBJ2-5 | TRBD2 | - | TRBV3-1/TRBV3-2 | TGTGCCAGCAGCCAAGATGCGGGGGGGTATGGAGAGACCCAGTACTTC | CASSQDAGGYGETQYF
TRBJ2-3 | - | - | TRBV6-5 | TGTGCCACAAGGGAGGGGGGAAGCACAGATACGCAGTATTTT | CATREGGSTDTQYF
TRBJ2-5 | - | - | TRBV7-9 | TGTGCCAGTCAGGGGACGGAGACCCAGTACTTC | CASQGTETQYF
TRBJ1-1 | - | - | TRBV6-2/TRBV6-3 | TGTGCCAGCAGCAACTTCACAGGGTTGTTGGCTTTCTTT | CASSNFTGLLAFF
TRBJ1-1 | - | - | TRBV12-3/TRBV12-4 | TGTGCCAGCAGCCGAGGGCCTAACACTGAAGCTTTCTTT | CASSRGPNTEAFF
TRBJ2-7 | TRBD2 | - | TRBV4-3 | TGCGCCAGCAGCCAGGTAGCGGGGGGTTACTCCTACGAGCAGTACTTC | CASSQVAGGYSYEQYF
TRBJ1-6 | - | - | TRBV19 | TGTGCCACCACGGCGGGCAGTAATTCACCCCTCCACTTT | CATTAGSNSPLHF
TRBJ1-6 | TRBD1 | - | TRBV4-3 | TGCGCCAGCAGCCAAGGTCAGGGGGTCAGCAATTCACCCCTCCACTTT | CASSQGQGVSNSPLHF
TRBJ1-6 | - | - | TRBV4-3 | TGCGCCAGCAGCCAAGATGGCCGCGGCTCCTATAATTCACCCCTCCACTTT | CASSQDGRGSYNSPLHF
TRBJ2-7 | TRBD1 | - | TRBV6-5 | TGTGCCAGCAGTTACGTAGGGACAGGGGAGCAGTACTTC | CASSYVGTGEQYF
TRBJ2-2 | TRBD2 | - | TRBV13 | TGTGCCAGCGGGACTAAGTGGGGGAAAGGCCCCGGGGAGCTGTTTTTT | CASGTKWGKGPGELFF
TRBJ1-6 | TRBD1 | many | TRBV5-1 | TGCGCCAGCAGCAGGGGTCTAGGACAGGGGAATTCACCCCTCCACTTT | CASSRGLGQGNSPLHF
TRBJ2-5 | - | - | TRBV19 | TGTGCCAGTAGTATATCCGGTGAGAAAGAGACCCAGTACTTC | CASSISGEKETQYF
TRBJ2-7 | TRBD2 | few | TRBV6-2/TRBV6-3 | TGTGCCAGCAGTATAGCGGGGGGATTCTACGAGCAGTACTTC | CASSIAGGFYEQYF